The next 22 T cell receptor beta chains were all read from a single sample in a study of post-analysis software for immune sequencing data. Study results and caveats: Patients carried roughly 5 TRBV segments more frequently than controls did, and TRBV5-6, TRBV5-1 and TRBV20-1 were among them.

The antigens of these receptors remain unknown. The TCR beta cDNA libraries carried unique molecular identifiers. Each CDR3 protein is one row after TCRdb ran MiXCR on the PCR reads. The sample has roughly 400,000 distinct CDR3 sequences; about 39% are singletons. Sample: blood. Receptors were obtained from a girl aged 2-10 years with multiple sclerosis.

The CDR3 nucleotides read TGTGCCACCAGCCTCCCGGGAGCAAGGAATGAGCAGTTCTTC. This codes for CATSLPGARNEQFF. This sequence joins TRBV15 and TRBJ2-1; D is perhaps TRBD2 (6 bases). Germline V gene sequence: CDR1 LNHNV, CDR2 YYDKDF (reference sequence). This CDR3 region has 14 residues. Trimming removed 5 bases at V and 7 bases at J, with 15 bases between.

The rearrangement uses TRBV5-1 and TRBJ2-3, with D perhaps matching TRBD1 or TRBD2 (6 bases each). V shed 4 bases and J shed 3 bases, with 15 bases lying between them. Germline CDR1 is SGHRS and CDR2 is YFSETQ. This CDR3 has 15 residues. As DNA, the CDR3 is TGCGCCAGCAGCGCGGGACACCGGGGTACAGATACGCAGTATTTT. Its translation is CASSAGHRGTDTQYF. Using reference TRBV5-1 and TRBJ2-3 for the parts outside the CDR3, the full variable domain is KAGVTQTPRYLIKTRGQQVTLSCSPISGHRSVSWYQQTPGQGLQFLFEYFSETQRNKGNFPGRFSGRQFSNSRSEMNVSTLELGDSALYLCASSAGHRGTDTQYFGPGTRLTVL.

This clonotype was seen a handful of times. The chain employs TRBV7-2 and TRBJ2-1; perhaps D is TRBD1 or TRBD2 (5 bases each). CDR3 length equals 18 residues. CDR1 and CDR2 from the germline V gene are SGHTA and FQGNSA. V shed 2 bases and J shed 13 bases, with 30 bases lying between them. The CDR3 region is CASSLLSGLSLLKETQFF. DNA for the CDR3: TGTGCCAGCAGCTTACTATCGGGGCTAAGTTTACTCAAAGAGACCCAGTTCTTC.

The J gene is TRBJ2-5, the V gene TRBV28, with 14 positions matching TRBD2. This CDR3 has 16 amino acids. Trimming cost V 6 bases and J 0 bases; bases outside gene matches: 3. Germline V gene lookup returns CDR1 MDHEN and CDR2 SYDVKM. The CDR3 reads CASRRLAGGYQETQYF. In nucleotides, the CDR3 is TGTGCCAGCAGACGACTAGCGGGGGGGTACCAAGAGACCCAGTACTTC.

This clonotype has more than one count but fewer than ten. CDR3 sequence: CASGSYRGYEQYF. The CDR3 DNA is TGTGCCAGCGGCTCTTACAGGGGTTACGAGCAGTACTTC. This chain uses TRBV6-2 or TRBV6-3 with TRBJ2-7; TRBD1 aligns across 7 bases. CDR3 length equals 13 residues. Germline V gene lookup returns CDR1 MNHEY and CDR2 SVGEGT. V shed 8 bases, J shed 4 bases, and the junction held 8 bases outside the gene matches.

The chain is built from TRBV6-6 and TRBJ2-1, with TRBD2 matching over 7 bases. Germline V gives CDR1 MNHNY, CDR2 SVGAGI (reference sequence). The V segment lost 5 bases and the J segment 7 bases; nucleotides outside the gene matches: 11. CDR3 length: 15 residues. The DNA of the CDR3 is TGTGCCAGCAGTCCCGCGGGACTAACGGGTAATGAGCAGTTCTTC. Translated: CASSPAGLTGNEQFF.

There are a few counts of this clonotype. This chain joins TRBV5-1 and TRBJ2-5, with 12 bases aligning to TRBD1. V dropped 0 bases and J dropped 4; count of bases not matched to a gene: 4. Germline CDR1 is SGHRS and CDR2 is YFSETQ. This CDR3 has 16 residues. CDR3: CASSLEWDRGPETQYF. CDR3 DNA sequence: TGCGCCAGCAGCTTGGAGTGGGACAGGGGGCCAGAGACCCAGTACTTC.

This clonotype turned up a few times. The chain employs TRBV10-3 and TRBJ2-7; D is unresolved. The CDR3 runs 11 residues. Germline V gene lookup returns CDR1 ENHRY and CDR2 SYGVKD. V lost 2 bases and J 6 bases, leaving 5 bases between the germline ends. The CDR3 here is CAISETVEQYF. The CDR3 region has the DNA TGTGCCATCAGTGAGACGGTCGAGCAGTACTTC.

In this sample, this clonotype turned up a few times. The DNA is left out, because the CDR3 cannot be placed on it with certainty; the CDR3 is given as TCRdb lists it. The chain couples TRBV12-3 or TRBV12-4 to TRBJ2-1; the table gives TRBD2 as D, unverified against the DNA. The CDR3 region is 15 residues in length, termini included. The CDR3 reads CASILGGLDYNEQFF.

The V call is TRBV6-1, the J call TRBJ2-5, with D hard to call. The ends were cut back, 3 bases at V and 5 bases at J, with 13 bases in the middle. Germline loops: CDR1 MNHNS, CDR2 SASEGT. This CDR3 has 14 amino acids. The DNA of the CDR3 is TGTGCCAGCAGTGAGCGCCTGCTAGGGGAGACCCAGTACTTC. It codes for CASSERLLGETQYF.

V usage is TRBV5-6 and J usage is TRBJ2-7; possible D gene TRBD2, 6 bases. V shed 0 bases and J shed 0 bases, with 10 bases lying between them. Germline CDR1 is SGHDT and CDR2 is YYEEEE. The CDR3 consists of 15 residues. In DNA form, the CDR3 reads TGTGCCAGCAGCTTGGGTCCGGGAGACTCCTACGAGCAGTACTTC. It encodes CASSLGPGDSYEQYF.

Here the CDR3 DNA reads TGTGCCAGCAGTTTACGGCCAGGGGACACTGAAGCTTTCTTT. Residues: CASSLRPGDTEAFF. The chain links TRBV12-3 or TRBV12-4 to TRBJ1-1; D possibly corresponds to TRBD1 (6 bases). The CDR3 totals 14 residues. With 2 bases removed from V and 3 bases from J, the gap between germline ends came to 10 bases.

The chain uses TRBV3-1 and TRBJ1-1; maybe TRBD1 (6 bases). The CDR3 sequence is 17 residues long. V lost 4 bases, J lost 1 base, and 19 bases lay in between. Germline lookup yields CDR1 LGHDT and CDR2 YNNKEL (reference sequence). The CDR3 reads CASSPEKLTGSNTEAFF. The CDR3, as DNA: TGTGCCAGCAGCCCAGAGAAACTGACAGGCTCGAACACTGAAGCTTTCTTT.

The V and J genes are TRBV7-2 and TRBJ2-3, with 8 bases matching TRBD2. The CDR3 contains 17 residues. The V gene's germline CDR1 is SGHTA and CDR2 FQGNSA. V was pared by 1 base and J by 7 bases, with 13 bases of the junction left unmatched. The chain's CDR3 is CASSLVWGAGAAHTQYF. The CDR3 DNA reads as TGTGCCAGCAGCTTAGTATGGGGAGCGGGAGCTGCCCATACGCAGTATTTT.

The chain recombines TRBV28 with TRBJ2-3, with D unresolved. V dropped 3 bases and J dropped 2 bases, with 18 bases sitting between them. Germline values: CDR1 MDHEN, CDR2 SYDVKM. CDR3 length equals 17 residues. CDR3 DNA: TGTGCCAGCAGTTTTCCCCCGGAAGGCCTTATCACAGATACGCAGTATTTT. It codes for CASSFPPEGLITDTQYF.

This clonotype has only a few counts. The chain joins TRBV10-2 to TRBJ2-1; perhaps TRBD1 as D (6 bases). The V end was cut by 8 bases, the J end by 5 bases, with 19 bases between. CDR3 length: 15 residues. Per the germline V gene, CDR1 is WSHSY and CDR2 is SAAADI. This CDR3 reads CASLYYRVGHNEQFF. Here the CDR3 DNA reads TGCGCCAGCCTTTATTACAGGGTAGGCCACAATGAGCAGTTCTTC.

V and J are TRBV5-1 and TRBJ1-4; D gene uncertain. Deletions cut 4 bases from V and 4 bases from J, with 11 bases between. The CDR3 spans 14 residues. CDR1 SGHRS and CDR2 YFSETQ come from the germline V gene. CDR3 in DNA: TGCGCCAGCAGCCAAGGACGGAGTAATGAAAAACTGTTTTTT. It codes for CASSQGRSNEKLFF.

This clonotype was observed a handful of times. J is TRBJ2-5 and V is TRBV12-3 or TRBV12-4, with no clear D. The CDR3 extends over 14 amino acids. Between the trimmed V and J ends, which lost 4 bases and 1 base, there was a span of 10 bases. CDR3 residues: CASSSSTIQETQYF. CDR3 DNA: TGTGCCAGCAGTTCCTCGACGATCCAAGAGACCCAGTACTTC.

The rearrangement links TRBV3-1 to TRBJ2-5, with TRBD2 matching over 15 bases. Germline lookup yields CDR1 LGHDT and CDR2 YNNKEL (reference sequence). The CDR3 is made up of 18 amino acids. V shed 1 base, J shed 9 bases, and the junction held 12 bases outside the gene matches. CDR3 coding DNA: TGTGCCAGCAGCCAAGGAGGACTAGCGGGAGGGAATTTTGGGTCCCAGTACTTC. Translation: CASSQGGLAGGNFGSQYF.

The chain combines TRBV6-2 or TRBV6-3 with TRBJ1-2; D call uncertain. This CDR3 contains 16 residues. Per germline, CDR1 MNHEY and CDR2 SVGEGT. Trimming left V 0 bases short and J 9 bases short, with 20 bases between. The CDR3 region is CASSYSTGRSMRSYTF. The CDR3 nucleotides are TGTGCCAGCAGTTACTCGACGGGCAGGAGTATGAGGAGCTACACCTTC.

The chain combines TRBV5-1 with TRBJ2-7; the match to TRBD1 covers 11 bases. In germline, CDR1 is SGHRS, CDR2 YFSETQ. This CDR3 has 15 residues. V was pared by 4 bases and J by 6 bases, with 9 bases of the junction left unmatched. CDR3 DNA sequence: TGCGCCAGCAGCCACGGACAGGGGGCGAGACGCGAGCAGTACTTC. Protein: CASSHGQGARREQYF.

The sample holds a few counts of this clonotype. The rearrangement links TRBV7-9 to TRBJ2-3; D gene uncertain. CDR3 length: 14 residues. CDR1 is SEHNR and CDR2 is FQNEAQ in the germline V gene (reference sequence). V lost 5 bases and J lost 2, with 11 bases in between. This CDR3 is CASSLTQATDTQYF. Here the CDR3 DNA reads TGTGCCAGCAGCCTAACCCAGGCCACAGATACGCAGTATTTT.